These T cell receptor beta chains were read from a single sample in a study of neoadjuvant anti-PD-1 for oral cavity cancer. The assay was immunoSEQ multiplex PCR, and TCRdb's table has in-frame clones only and misses some. Among 6,900 or so clones listed, around 75% were seen once. The sequencing used PBMCs, collected before nivolumab (anti-PD-1) treatment. These TCRs come from a person aged 40-85 years with oral cavity squamous cell carcinoma. CDR3s include the opening cysteine and the closing phenylalanine or tryptophan. The order of the fields is CDR3 DNA, CDR3 protein, J gene, clone size, D gene, V gene. D genes are given only for firm matches. Some rows have no size entry. The others give once, few or many, or a class for an expanded clone.

TGTGCCAGCAGTGAAGGGCAGGGGGTCAATCAGCCCCAGCATTTT	CASSEGQGVNQPQHF	TRBJ1-5	few	TRBD1	TRBV2
TGTGCCAGCAGCTTGGTGGCGGCAGGGGAGCTGTTTTTT	CASSLVAAGELFF	TRBJ2-2	once	.	TRBV5-4
TGTGCCAGGGAAGGACAGGAGTCTAATTCACCCCTCCACTTT	CAREGQESNSPLHF	TRBJ1-6	few	TRBD1	TRBV2
TGTGCCAGCAGCTTAGCCGGGACTCAAGTCTACGAGCAGTACTTC	CASSLAGTQVYEQYF	TRBJ2-7	once	.	TRBV11-2
TGTGCCAGCATGGCTGACGCTAGCACAGATACGCAGTATTTT	CASMADASTDTQYF	TRBJ2-3	.	.	TRBV2
TGCGCCAGCAGCCCAGGACAGCTGAGGAACTATGGCTACACCTTC	CASSPGQLRNYGYTF	TRBJ1-2	few	.	TRBV4-1
TGTGCCAGCAGTTTATACAGGGGAGGCACAGATACGCAGTATTTT	CASSLYRGGTDTQYF	TRBJ2-3	.	TRBD1	TRBV27
TGCGCCAGCAGCCAAACCCCCTACAGGGGTCAAGGGGAGCTGTTTTTT	CASSQTPYRGQGELFF	TRBJ2-2	.	TRBD1	TRBV4-1
TGTGCCAGTAGTATCCTGGCAGGACCGGACTCCTACGAGCAGTACTTC	CASSILAGPDSYEQYF	TRBJ2-7	.	.	TRBV19
TGTGCCAGCAGCTCCCTGAGGGGGTCGGCGACGCCCCAGCATTTT	CASSSLRGSATPQHF	TRBJ1-5	.	.	TRBV7-2
TGTGCCAGCAGCACGAGTGGCAGGATGGAGACCCAGTACTTC	CASSTSGRMETQYF	TRBJ2-5	.	.	TRBV5-5
TGCAGCGTTGAGACAGGGGCAAGGAACACCGGGGAGCTGTTTTTT	CSVETGARNTGELFF	TRBJ2-2	.	TRBD1	TRBV29-1
TGTGCCAGCAGCGTAGCTCCTACCGGGGAGCTGTTTTTT	CASSVAPTGELFF	TRBJ2-2	.	.	TRBV9
TGTGCCAGCAGTTACTCGGACACAGATACGCAGTATTTT	CASSYSDTDTQYF	TRBJ2-3	.	.	TRBV6-6
TGTGCCAGCAGCCAAGAGGGTACTAGCAATCAGCCCCAGCATTTT	CASSQEGTSNQPQHF	TRBJ1-5	.	.	TRBV4-2
TGTGCCAGCAGTCCAACAGGGAGGGCCTACGAGCAGTACTTC	CASSPTGRAYEQYF	TRBJ2-7	.	.	TRBV28
TGTGCCAGCAGAACACTCTCTGGAAACACCATATATTTT	CASRTLSGNTIYF	TRBJ1-3	few	.	TRBV6-6
TGTGCCACCAGCAGAGATTGGGCGGGGGCGACCCAGTACTTC	CATSRDWAGATQYF	TRBJ2-5	.	.	TRBV15
TGTGCCAGCAGTTTGGGGGTCGAGGGGCGCTACACCTTC	CASSLGVEGRYTF	TRBJ1-2	.	.	TRBV28
TGTGCCAGCCGCGACAGGGACGCCGGGGAGCTGTTTTTT	CASRDRDAGELFF	TRBJ2-2	few	TRBD1	TRBV6-5
TGTGCCAGCAGCGTAGGGGTAGCGGTCTACAATGAGCAGTTCTTC	CASSVGVAVYNEQFF	TRBJ2-1	few	.	TRBV9
TGTGCCAGCAGCTTATTTGGAAATTACGAGCAGTACTTC	CASSLFGNYEQYF	TRBJ2-7	.	.	TRBV7-8
TGTGCCATCAGCCAGGGGGCTTACGGAAACACCATATATTTT	CAISQGAYGNTIYF	TRBJ1-3	.	TRBD1	TRBV10-3
TGTGCCAGCAGCCCGGCTCGAAGCTCCTACGAGCAGTACTTC	CASSPARSSYEQYF	TRBJ2-7	.	.	TRBV7-2
TGTGCCACCCGACCCGCAGCCAGCCCCTACGAGCAGTACTTC	CATRPAASPYEQYF	TRBJ2-7	few	.	TRBV6-5
TGTGCCAGCAGCCGCACAGATACGCAGTATTTT	CASSRTDTQYF	TRBJ2-3	.	.	TRBV5-5
TGTGCCAGTAGTATAGGCCCCTTCCAGCCCCAGCATTTT	CASSIGPFQPQHF	TRBJ1-5	.	.	TRBV19
TGTGCCATCAAAGGAGGGGACACTGAAGCTTTCTTT	CAIKGGDTEAFF	TRBJ1-1	.	.	TRBV10-3
TGTGCCAGCAGCTTAGTGGTCGGGGAGAGGAGAGATACGCAGTATTTT	CASSLVVGERRDTQYF	TRBJ2-3	.	.	TRBV7-2
TGCGCCAGCAGCCAAGATAGAGGGACCACAGATACGCAGTATTTT	CASSQDRGTTDTQYF	TRBJ2-3	.	.	TRBV4-1
TGTGCCAGCAGCTTGCCCGGGACCGGGGCCCCCAGTTCACCCCTCCACTTT	CASSLPGTGAPSSPLHF	TRBJ1-6	.	.	TRBV5-8
TGTGCCAGCAGCCCGTTATGGGACAGAGCGGAACAGCCCCAGCATTTT	CASSPLWDRAEQPQHF	TRBJ1-5	.	TRBD1	TRBV7-9
TGTGCCAGCAGTTCTGACAGGCTAGCTTTCTTT	CASSSDRLAFF	TRBJ1-1	.	.	TRBV6-5
TGTGCCAGCAGCTTGGTGGTCGGAGCGGTACTAGCTGGGGATACGCAGTATTTT	CASSLVVGAVLAGDTQYF	TRBJ2-3	.	.	TRBV5-6
TGCGCCAGCAGCTTGGGCAGTGAGGAGACCCAGTACTTC	CASSLGSEETQYF	TRBJ2-5	.	.	TRBV5-1
TGTGCCAGCAGCGTAGAGGGGACGTGGGCAGATACGCAGTATTTT	CASSVEGTWADTQYF	TRBJ2-3	.	.	TRBV9
TGTGCCAGCAGCTTAAATAGGGGATCAAGTGAGACCCAGTACTTC	CASSLNRGSSETQYF	TRBJ2-5	.	.	TRBV7-7
TGCGCCAAAACGGTTCCTGCTAATGAAAAACTGTTTTTT	CAKTVPANEKLFF	TRBJ1-4	.	.	TRBV4-1
TGTGCCAGCAGCGTGGGACAGGGGGCTACCGGGGAGCTGTTTTTT	CASSVGQGATGELFF	TRBJ2-2	.	TRBD1	TRBV4-2
TGTGCCAGCAGTTTAGGACATGAGCAGTTCTTC	CASSLGHEQFF	TRBJ2-1	.	.	TRBV28
TGTGCCAGCAGCTTACGCGCGGGGGGCTCTCAAGAGACCCAGTACTTC	CASSLRAGGSQETQYF	TRBJ2-5	.	.	TRBV12-1
TGTGCCAGCAGCCCGGGACAGGGCCTCTCTGGAAACACCATATATTTT	CASSPGQGLSGNTIYF	TRBJ1-3	.	TRBD1	TRBV7-2
TGTGCCAGCAGCTTAGTGGCAGGAACCGGGGAGCTGTTTTTT	CASSLVAGTGELFF	TRBJ2-2	.	.	TRBV11-3
TGCGCCAGCAGCCAAGGGAGGGGGCTCGGTCAGCCCCAGCATTTT	CASSQGRGLGQPQHF	TRBJ1-5	.	TRBD1	TRBV4-3
TGTGCCAGCAGCCTATGGGCCGGGACAGGGAGTACCGGGGAGCTGTTTTTT	CASSLWAGTGSTGELFF	TRBJ2-2	.	TRBD1	TRBV7-2
TGTGCCAGCAGCTTAGATCTAAGGGAAAAACTGTTTTTT	CASSLDLREKLFF	TRBJ1-4	.	.	TRBV7-2
TGTGCCAGCAGTACCCAGGGATCGCCAAGTTCACCCCTCCACTTT	CASSTQGSPSSPLHF	TRBJ1-6	.	.	TRBV6-5
TGTGCCAGCAGTCAAACTAGCGGGGGGGCCGGAGATACGCAGTATTTT	CASSQTSGGAGDTQYF	TRBJ2-3	.	TRBD2	TRBV7-2
TGTGCCAGCAGTGACGGACAGGGGCCCCAGCCCCAGCATTTT	CASSDGQGPQPQHF	TRBJ1-5	.	TRBD1	TRBV6-1
TGCGCCAGCAGCCAAGAATACAGCCCCATGGCTGAAGCTTTCTTT	CASSQEYSPMAEAFF	TRBJ1-1	.	.	TRBV4-3
TGTGCCAGTAGTATATGGGGCGATGGGGACACTGAAGCTTTCTTT	CASSIWGDGDTEAFF	TRBJ1-1	large	.	TRBV19
TGTGCCAGCAGCCCTCCCTCCGGGACAGCGAACACCGGGGAGCTGTTTTTT	CASSPPSGTANTGELFF	TRBJ2-2	.	TRBD1	TRBV7-8
TGTGCCAGCAGTTTAACCGGGACAGTTTACACCGGGGAGCTGTTTTTT	CASSLTGTVYTGELFF	TRBJ2-2	few	TRBD1	TRBV27
TGTGCCAGCTCACCACCGGGACAGGGGGCGTTCGAGCAGTACTTC	CASSPPGQGAFEQYF	TRBJ2-7	.	TRBD1	TRBV18
TGTGCCAGCAGTGGACTCAGGAGCTCCTACGAGCAGTACTTC	CASSGLRSSYEQYF	TRBJ2-7	.	.	TRBV6-1
TGTGCCAGCAGTATACAGGGTGGGACTGAAGCTTTCTTT	CASSIQGGTEAFF	TRBJ1-1	.	.	TRBV2
TGTGCCAGCAGCAGACTAGCGGGGGCCTACAATGAGCAGTTCTTC	CASSRLAGAYNEQFF	TRBJ2-1	.	TRBD2	TRBV9
TGTGCCAGCAGCCAAGAGGGGACCTACGAGCAGTACTTC	CASSQEGTYEQYF	TRBJ2-7	.	.	TRBV6-5